This T cell receptor beta chain was sequenced in a study of blood T cell repertoires in COVID-19. Assay used: immunoSEQ multiplex PCR; TCRdb lists only in-frame clones, some missing. The sample includes around 200,000 clones, around 85% of them seen just once. There are 13 residues in the CDR3. V gave up 4 bases and J gave up 3 bases, with 12 bases separating them. Germline-derived CDR1 and CDR2 are SQVTM and ANQGSEA. V and J are TRBV29-1 and TRBJ1-2, with D unresolved. The sequencing input was PBMCs or T cells enriched from blood (not recorded which). The origin of this receptor is a woman between 50 and 59 years old in a cohort exposed to, infected with or recovered from COVID-19 (not recorded which). For the CDR3, the DNA is TGCAGCGTTGCTGGGAGGTCATACTATGGCTACACCTTC. Its protein product is CSVAGRSYYGYTF. The full variable domain, its missing parts supplied by reference TRBV29-1 and TRBJ1-2, is SAVISQKPSRDICQRGTSLTIQCQVDSQVTMMFWYRQQPGQSLTLIATANQGSEATYESGFVIDKFPISRPNLTFSTLTVSNMSPEDSSIYLCSVAGRSYYGYTFGSGTRLTVV.